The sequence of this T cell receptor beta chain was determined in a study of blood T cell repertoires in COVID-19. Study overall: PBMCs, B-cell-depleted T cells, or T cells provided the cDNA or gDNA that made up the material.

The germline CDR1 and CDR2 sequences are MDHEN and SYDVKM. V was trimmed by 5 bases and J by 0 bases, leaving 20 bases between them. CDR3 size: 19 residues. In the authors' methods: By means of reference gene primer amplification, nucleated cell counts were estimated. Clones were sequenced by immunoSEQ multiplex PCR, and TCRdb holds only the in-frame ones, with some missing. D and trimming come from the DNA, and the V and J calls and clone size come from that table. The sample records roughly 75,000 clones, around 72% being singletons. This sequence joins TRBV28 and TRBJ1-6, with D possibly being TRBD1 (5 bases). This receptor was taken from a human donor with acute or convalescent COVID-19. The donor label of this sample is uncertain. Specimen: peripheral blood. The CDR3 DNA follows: TGTGCCAGCAGTCGACCGGGACTTCGACATGTCTCCTATAATTCACCCCTCCACTTT. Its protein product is CASSRPGLRHVSYNSPLHF.